The text below deals with one T cell receptor (beta chain). The data derive from a study of cytomegalovirus exposure and HLA in healthy donors. Germline V gene lookup returns CDR1 LNHNV and CDR2 YYDKDF (reference sequence). Trimming removed 1 base at V and 5 bases at J, with 11 bases between. This CDR3 is 14 amino acids long. The protocol was immunoSEQ multiplex PCR, while the TCRdb copy is restricted to in-frame clones and leaves out a portion. This sample yields 100,000 to 150,000 clones, of which 89% are seen a single time; about 2% belongs to the top ten. This sequence joins TRBV15 and TRBJ1-2; possible D gene TRBD1, 6 bases. The sequence derives from a woman aged 18-29 years in good health and CMV-seronegative. Sequenced: PBMCs. CDR3 protein: CATSRGTAGYGYTF. Here the CDR3 DNA reads TGTGCCACCAGCAGAGGGACAGCGGGATATGGCTACACCTTC.